This TCR beta chain derives from a study of T cell responses to AZD1222 COVID-19 vaccine. Repertoires were generated with immunoSEQ multiplex PCR, while TCRdb's copy carries only in-frame clones and drops some. The sample contains over 110,000 clones, 85% to 90% of which appear only once. On this clone: Its antigen remains unidentified.

The CDR3 sequence is 15 residues long. Per germline, CDR1 LNHDA and CDR2 SQIVND (reference sequence). V lost 6 bases and J 0 bases, leaving 15 bases between the germline ends. Findings and limits, study-wide: Recipients of AZD1222 seropositive at baseline numbered only 5 to 7. Nearly half of spike-specific TCRs reportedly target variant regions that are unmutated in the B.1.351 and B.1.1.7 variants. Spike-specific TCR breadth and depth both grew after two AZD1222 doses. Donors, mostly white British, included more females; clonal diversity was possibly underestimated.

Material: peripheral blood, obtained on day 0 of AZD1222 vaccination. The TCR originated in an adult in good health. V is TRBV19 and J is TRBJ2-7; D is undetermined. CDR3 residues: CASSVFSLGSYEQYF. Here the CDR3 DNA reads TGTGCCAGTAGCGTATTTTCCCTGGGCTCCTACGAGCAGTACTTC. Looking up the rest from reference TRBV19 and TRBJ2-7 gives the full variable domain: DGGITQSPKYLFRKEGQNVTLSCEQNLNHDAMYWYRQDPGQGLRLIYYSQIVNDFQKGDIAEGYSVSREKKESFPLTVTSAQKNPTAFYLCASSVFSLGSYEQYFGPGTRLTVT.